These T cell receptor beta chains were read from a single sample in a study of CD8+ T cells in alopecia areata. Measured with immunoSEQ multiplex PCR; TCRdb has only the in-frame clones, and not every one. The sample lists about 140,000 clones, roughly 82% occurring once. The starting material was CD8+ T cells sorted from blood, obtained at week 4, from a patient treated with tofacitinib. These receptors all come from a human donor with alopecia areata. The CDR3 runs from the conserved cysteine through the conserved F or W. A D gene is named only where the DNA matches it firmly. Clone size appears in some rows only: once, few, many, or a class for an expanded clone.

j_call clone_size d_call v_call cdr3_nt cdr3_aa
TRBJ1-1 - - TRBV27 TGTGCCAGCAGTAACACAGGGTTGAACACTGAAGCTTTCTTT CASSNTGLNTEAFF
TRBJ2-2 - - TRBV23-1 TGCGCCAGCAGTCAATATGGAACCGGGGAGCTGTTTTTT CASSQYGTGELFF
TRBJ1-2 medium-sized - TRBV4-3 TGCGCCAGCAGCCAAGGACGGACTCCTAACTATGGCTACACCTTC CASSQGRTPNYGYTF
TRBJ2-3 - - TRBV14 TGTGCCAGCAGCCAAGGGACAGCATCCACAGATACGCAGTATTTT CASSQGTASTDTQYF
TRBJ2-1 - TRBD1 TRBV15 TGTGCCACCAGCAGCTGGGACAGGTACAATGAGCAGTTCTTC CATSSWDRYNEQFF
TRBJ2-7 - TRBD1 TRBV4-2 TGTGCCAGCAGCCCGGAGGGACAGGGGACGGCCTACGAGCAGTACTTC CASSPEGQGTAYEQYF
TRBJ2-3 few - TRBV14 TGTGCCAGCGGCCCCATGGGGGATACGCAGTATTTT CASGPMGDTQYF
TRBJ2-7 - - TRBV4-1 TGCGCCAGCAGCCAAGACACAGGAGACTACGAGCAGTACTTC CASSQDTGDYEQYF
TRBJ2-1 - TRBD1 TRBV27 TGTGCCAGCAGTTTCTTCCCGACAGGGGGTAAAGTGGGCAATGAGCAGTTCTTC CASSFFPTGGKVGNEQFF
TRBJ1-6 few - TRBV6-1 TGTGCCACTTGGGACGGACGGTATAATTCACCCCTCCACTTT CATWDGRYNSPLHF
TRBJ2-2 - - TRBV18 TGTGCCAGCTCAAAGACTGCTAAAATCTCCGGGGAGCTGTTTTTT CASSKTAKISGELFF
TRBJ2-7 - - TRBV4-3 TGCGCCAGCAGCCAAGTAAGGGGGGGCTCCTACGAGCAGTACTTC CASSQVRGGSYEQYF
TRBJ2-7 - TRBD1 TRBV12-5 TGTGCTAGTGGGCATGGGACAGGGTACGAGCAGTACTTC CASGHGTGYEQYF
TRBJ2-5 - - TRBV7-8 TGTGCCAGCAGCTCCTCACTACAGGGCCTCCAAGAGACCCAGTACTTC CASSSSLQGLQETQYF
TRBJ1-1 once - TRBV29-1 TGCAGCGTTGTAAGCCAAAACACTGAAGCTTTCTTT CSVVSQNTEAFF
TRBJ2-7 - TRBD1 TRBV11-3 TGTGCCAGCACCGGGACAGGGGGCTCCTACGAGCAGTACTTC CASTGTGGSYEQYF
TRBJ2-3 - TRBD2 TRBV29-1 TGCAGCGTTGAACCGGCTAGCGGGGGGAACACAGATACGCAGTATTTT CSVEPASGGNTDTQYF
TRBJ2-2 - TRBD2 TRBV29-1 TGCAGCGCTGCCCTCCCCGGGACAGTGACTAGCGGGGGGGCTGGCGGGGAGCTGTTTTTT CSAALPGTVTSGGAGGELFF
TRBJ2-1 few - TRBV6-1 TGTGCCAGCAGTGACCGGTCCTACAATGAGCAGTTCTTC CASSDRSYNEQFF
TRBJ1-1 - - TRBV19 TGTGCCAGTAGTATAGGAACCGGAGGTAACACTGAAGCTTTCTTT CASSIGTGGNTEAFF
TRBJ2-7 - TRBD2 TRBV4-1 TGCGCCAGCAGCCAAGGGCCTAGCGGGGGGACTTACGAGCAGTACTTC CASSQGPSGGTYEQYF
TRBJ2-1 - - TRBV29-1 TGCAGCGTTGAATGGACAGCCCTCTCCTCCTACAATGAGCAGTTCTTC CSVEWTALSSYNEQFF